These 9 T cell receptor beta chains share one sample of origin, sequenced in a study of graft-versus-host responses after intestinal transplantation. For these TCRs, the target antigens are not known. Sequenced by immunoSEQ multiplex PCR; TCRdb stores in-frame clones only, minus some. Among just over 85,000 clones listed, under 95% were seen once. Sequencing was performed on unstimulated CD8+ T cells sorted from spleen or lymph node cells, taken before transplant. The receptors were gathered from a human donor who was the organ donor for an intestinal transplant.

The CDR3 bases are TGTGCCAGCAGCTTCGGGGGTTCTGGAAACACCATATATTTT. It encodes CASSFGGSGNTIYF. The rearrangement links TRBV5-4 to TRBJ1-3, with D possibly being TRBD1 (5 bases). Germline CDR1 SGHNT, CDR2 YYREEE (reference sequence). V dropped 2 bases and J dropped 1 base, with 7 bases sitting between them. This CDR3 is built from 14 residues.

This chain connects TRBV6-6 to TRBJ2-6; D ambiguous. This CDR3 comprises 14 residues. Germline-derived CDR1 and CDR2 are MNHNY and SVGAGI (reference sequence). Trimming took 10 bases from V and 4 from J, leaving 14 bases between them. The CDR3 spells CATDGPEGANVLTF. CDR3 in DNA: TGTGCCACCGATGGCCCGGAGGGGGCCAACGTCCTGACTTTC.

The genes are TRBV2 and TRBJ2-7, with TRBD2 matching 7 bases. The CDR3 loop spans 13 amino acids. Trimming cost V 7 bases and J 0 bases; bases outside gene matches: 3. In germline, CDR1 is SNHLY, CDR2 FYNNEI. The CDR3 loop is CASNGGSSYEQYF. The CDR3 nucleotides are TGTGCCAGCAACGGGGGGAGCTCCTACGAGCAGTACTTC.

The V call is TRBV2, the J call TRBJ2-3; D remains ambiguous. The CDR3 is 15 residues long. V was trimmed by 5 bases and J by 0 bases, leaving 12 bases between them. Per germline, CDR1 SNHLY and CDR2 FYNNEI. The CDR3 here is CASSIYALSTDTQYF. DNA for the CDR3: TGTGCCAGCAGTATCTATGCGCTCAGCACAGATACGCAGTATTTT.

V usage is TRBV7-3 and J usage is TRBJ2-7; TRBD2 matches at 7 bases. V lost 2 bases to trimming and J lost 0 bases; unmatched junction nucleotides: 1. Germline CDR1 reads SGHTA; CDR2 reads FQGTGA. The CDR3 consists of 14 residues. The CDR3 nucleotides are TGTGCCAGCAGCTTAGGGACTAACTCCTACGAGCAGTACTTC. Encoded protein: CASSLGTNSYEQYF.

A note on this clone: The junction differs from germline at one of its ends, possibly a read error. This sample includes further DNA sequences coding for the same CDR3. J is TRBJ1-6 and V is TRBV5-1, with 7 nucleotides matching TRBD1. The CDR3 totals 15 residues. CDR1 is SGHRS and CDR2 is YFSETQ in the germline V gene. The CDR3 protein is CASSARTGDNSPLHF. The CDR3 DNA follows: TGTGCCAGCAGCGCAAGGACAGGAGATAATTCACCCCTCCACTTT.

This chain links TRBV27 with TRBJ2-1, with 7 bases fitting TRBD2. CDR3 length: 14 residues. Trimming took 2 bases from V and 8 from J; bases not matched to a gene: 6. The germline V gene encodes CDR1 MNHEY and CDR2 SMNVEV (reference sequence). CDR3 bases: TGTGCCAGCAGTTTAGGGCTAGCGGTGGATGAGCAGTTCTTC. It codes for CASSLGLAVDEQFF.

The CDR3 here is CASSTTGGSNSPLHF. Written as DNA, the CDR3 is TGTGCCAGCAGCACCACAGGGGGCTCGAATTCACCCCTCCACTTT. V and J are TRBV13 and TRBJ1-6, with 9 positions matching TRBD1. The V gene's germline CDR1 is PRHDT and CDR2 FYEKMQ (reference sequence). The CDR3 loop spans 15 amino acids. The V segment lost 5 bases and the J segment 7 bases; nucleotides outside the gene matches: 6.

DNA for the CDR3: TGTGCCAGTAACGATGGGGGGTTGTACGGAAACACCATATATTTT. Translation: CASNDGGLYGNTIYF. The chain uses TRBV19 and TRBJ1-3, with D perhaps TRBD1 (5 bases). Germline assignment: CDR1 LNHDA and CDR2 SQIVND (reference sequence). The V and J ends lost 7 bases and 4 bases respectively, with 17 bases between them. The CDR3 contains 15 residues.